Listed below are T cell receptor beta chains from one sample, sequenced in a study of T cells in tuberculosis. The table came from immunoSEQ multiplex PCR; TCRdb's copy has only in-frame clones and leaves some out. The repertoire includes roughly 61,000 clones, approximately 91% of them detected once, and about a fifth sits in the top ten. Sequenced input: CD1b-GMM tetramer-negative cells sorted from PBMCs. The receptor source for this set is an adult woman with latent tuberculosis. The CDR3 runs from the conserved cysteine through the conserved F or W. A D gene is named only where the DNA matches it firmly. The size field is filled for only some rows; it gives once, few, many or a size class.

V: TRBV19; J: TRBJ2-3; D: NA; size: NA; DNA: TGTGCCAGTACCGAAGGGGGGGCCGCTCCAGATACGCAGTATTTT; CDR3: CASTEGGAAPDTQYF
V: TRBV10-3; J: TRBJ2-1; D: NA; size: NA; DNA: TGTGCCATCAGTATTAGCGGTCAGGGGGATGAGCAGTTCTTC; CDR3: CAISISGQGDEQFF
V: TRBV7-7; J: TRBJ2-1; D: TRBD2; size: NA; DNA: TGTGCTAGCAGCTTGCGGGAGGGGGATGAGCAGTTCTTC; CDR3: CASSLREGDEQFF
V: TRBV7-2; J: TRBJ1-1; D: NA; size: few; DNA: TGTGCCAGCAGCTTAGGGTTAGCGGCTGAAGCTTTCTTT; CDR3: CASSLGLAAEAFF
V: TRBV7-8; J: TRBJ2-7; D: TRBD1; size: NA; DNA: TGTGCCAGCCGACAGAGGTCGGGACAGGGGACTTACGAGCAGTACTTC; CDR3: CASRQRSGQGTYEQYF
V: TRBV7-3; J: TRBJ2-3; D: NA; size: NA; DNA: TGTGCCAGCAGTAAGAGTGGAGATACGCAGTATTTT; CDR3: CASSKSGDTQYF
V: TRBV19; J: TRBJ2-5; D: NA; size: NA; DNA: TGTGCCAGTAGTATCGGGACACACCAAGAGACCCAGTACTTC; CDR3: CASSIGTHQETQYF
V: TRBV7-6; J: TRBJ2-7; D: NA; size: NA; DNA: TGTGCCAGCAGCCCAGGTGACGGATCCTACGAGCAGTACTTC; CDR3: CASSPGDGSYEQYF
V: TRBV19; J: TRBJ1-2; D: TRBD1; size: NA; DNA: TGTGCCAGTAGTATTGGACAGGGGGCGAACTATGGCTACACCTTC; CDR3: CASSIGQGANYGYTF
V: TRBV4-3; J: TRBJ2-7; D: NA; size: NA; DNA: TGCGCCAGCAGCCAAGATTACCCTAATCCCTACGAGCAGTACTTC; CDR3: CASSQDYPNPYEQYF
V: TRBV29-1; J: TRBJ1-2; D: NA; size: NA; DNA: TGCAGCGTTGAATTTTTAGGGGATGGCTACACCTTC; CDR3: CSVEFLGDGYTF
V: TRBV7-2; J: TRBJ1-5; D: NA; size: NA; DNA: TGTGCCAGCAGAGAGAATAGCAATCAGCCCCAGCATTTT; CDR3: CASRENSNQPQHF
V: TRBV2; J: TRBJ2-5; D: NA; size: NA; DNA: TGTGCCAGCCAAATGGCCAGGGTCCTCCAAGAGACCCAGTACTTC; CDR3: CASQMARVLQETQYF
V: TRBV5-1; J: TRBJ1-1; D: NA; size: NA; DNA: TGCGCCAGCAGCTTGACAGGCCCCCAAATAGGGAACACTGAAGCTTTCTTT; CDR3: CASSLTGPQIGNTEAFF
V: TRBV7-9; J: TRBJ2-5; D: NA; size: NA; DNA: TGTGCCAGCAGCTTAGGACTGCAAGAGACCCAGTACTTC; CDR3: CASSLGLQETQYF
V: TRBV7-9; J: TRBJ2-3; D: NA; size: once; DNA: TGTGCCAGCAGCTTAGCCGGGGCAGATACGCAGTATTTT; CDR3: CASSLAGADTQYF
V: TRBV5-1; J: TRBJ2-3; D: TRBD2; size: NA; DNA: TGCGCCAGCAGCTCTGGGACTAGCGGGAGTGATACGCAGTATTTT; CDR3: CASSSGTSGSDTQYF
V: TRBV5-4; J: TRBJ2-7; D: TRBD1; size: NA; DNA: TGTGCCAGCAGCCCGACAGGGGTTGACGAGCAGTACTTC; CDR3: CASSPTGVDEQYF
V: TRBV29-1; J: TRBJ1-2; D: NA; size: NA; DNA: TGCAGCGCTGGACCGGGAGGCAACTATGGCTACACCTTC; CDR3: CSAGPGGNYGYTF
V: TRBV4-1; J: TRBJ2-7; D: NA; size: NA; DNA: TGCGCCAGCAGCCAAGACGCGGGCTCCTACGAGCAGTACTTC; CDR3: CASSQDAGSYEQYF
V: TRBV4-1; J: TRBJ1-1; D: NA; size: NA; DNA: TGCGCCAGCAGCCAAGTGGCACAGAGGAACACTGAAGCTTTCTTT; CDR3: CASSQVAQRNTEAFF
V: TRBV5-4; J: TRBJ1-1; D: TRBD1; size: NA; DNA: TGTGCCAGTGGACAGGGGGCTGAAGCTTTCTTT; CDR3: CASGQGAEAFF